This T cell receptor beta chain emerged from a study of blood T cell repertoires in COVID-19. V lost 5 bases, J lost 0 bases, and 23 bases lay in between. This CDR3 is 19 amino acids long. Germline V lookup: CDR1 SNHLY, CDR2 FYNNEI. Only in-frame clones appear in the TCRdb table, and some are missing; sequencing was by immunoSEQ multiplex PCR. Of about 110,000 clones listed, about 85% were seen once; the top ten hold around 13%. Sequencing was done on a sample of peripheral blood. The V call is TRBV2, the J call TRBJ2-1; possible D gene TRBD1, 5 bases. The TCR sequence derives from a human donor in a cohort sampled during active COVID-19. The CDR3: CASSPPAGITGNSYNEQFF. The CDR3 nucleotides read TGTGCCAGCAGTCCCCCCGCCGGAATCACAGGAAACTCCTACAATGAGCAGTTCTTC.